This T cell receptor (beta chain) was documented in a study of response to subunit inactivated influenza vaccine. This clonotype was counted only a few times. Its target is not known. The CDR3 extends over 15 amino acids. Broader study findings: Authors suggested seasonal influenza vaccinations each recruit few new T cells.

Each CDR3 protein gets one entry after TCRdb re-called the RT-PCR reads with MiXCR. The data contain about 500,000 distinct CDR3 sequences, approximately 17% of them singletons. This TCR was sampled from a man aged 45-69 years who received an inactivated influenza vaccine. V and J are TRBV21-1 and TRBJ2-7; the D call TRBD2 from the table was never checked on the DNA. TRBV21-1 is deemed a pseudogene. The sequencing used CD4+ T cells sorted from PBMCs, collected around 25 months after vaccination. CDR3: CATLFSGTASYEQYF. In nucleotides, the CDR3 is TGTGCCACTCTTTTTAGCGGGACTGCCTCCTACGAGCAGTACTTC.